This T cell receptor (beta chain) comes out of a study of cytomegalovirus exposure and HLA in healthy donors. Looked up from germline, CDR1 is SEHNR and CDR2 is FQNEAQ (reference sequence). V lost 8 bases, J lost 4 bases, and 12 bases lay in between. The CDR3 length is 13 residues. PCR amplification relied on 60 Vbeta primers (plus 13 Jbeta primers). Sequencing was performed with immunoSEQ multiplex PCR; in TCRdb, only in-frame clones are kept and a portion is missing. The sample data list about 130,000 clones. This clonotype was obtained from a woman aged 60-70 years in good health and CMV-seronegative. The material sequenced was PBMCs. The chain combines TRBV7-9 with TRBJ2-1, with D tentatively TRBD2 (6 bases). Here the CDR3 DNA reads TGTGCCAGCTCCCCACGGGGGTACAATGAGCAGTTCTTC. It codes for CASSPRGYNEQFF.